Reported below is one T cell receptor (beta chain). The antigen remains unidentified. They got blood RNA out of unsorted whole blood and also pulled out germline DNA. The data are from a study of tumor-infiltrating lymphocytes in primary liver carcinoma. Study in general: Stage T1-T3 N0M0 tumors spanned about 4 to 11 cm. Tissue type made little difference to sample yields of roughly 3.65 to 7.13 million productive TCRbeta reads. Whole-study findings and limits: Significantly greater top-250-clone fractions characterized tumors relative to blood (p = 0.039).

Trimming took 7 bases from V and 6 from J; bases not matched to a gene: 17. CDR3 length equals 17 residues. Germline V gene lookup returns CDR1 MNHNS and CDR2 SASEGT. TCR beta cDNA was made from 450 to 500 ng total RNA with a constant-region primer. ARM-PCR was slightly modified, and three nested multiplex PCR rounds with it gave rise to the TCR beta libraries. Use of TRBV1-TRBV30 forward primers with a C-beta reverse primer characterized the first two PCR rounds, which lasted about 10 cycles each. TCRdb analysed the multiplex PCR reads with MiXCR anew, one entry per CDR3 protein. Of approximately 320,000 distinct CDR3 sequences listed, 58% were seen once; the top ten hold about 17%.

Input material: peripheral blood. This sequence originates from a woman in her 30s with primary liver carcinoma and hepatitis B virus infection. The rearrangement uses TRBV6-1 and TRBJ1-5; 8 bases line up with TRBD1. CDR3 in DNA: TGTGCCAGCAACTCCAGGACAGGGCCTCGGTCATTTCAGCCCCAGCATTTT. Residues: CASNSRTGPRSFQPQHF.